The 9 T cell receptor beta chains given below trace back to one sample, sequenced in a study of shared clonotypes between healthy human individuals. CD8 cells regarded as naive lacked CD45RO, were positively chosen for CCR7, and omitted terminally differentiated effector memory CD45RA+ cells. This table comes from immunoSEQ multiplex PCR, and its TCRdb copy is limited to in-frame clones, with some not included. Of 600,000 or so clones listed, 95% are singletons. Sequencing was performed on naive CD8+ T cells sorted from blood. All receptors derive from a woman aged 25-40 years in good health.

In its sample, this clone was seen once. The V gene is TRBV5-8, the J gene TRBJ1-1; D is possibly TRBD1 (5 bases). The germline CDR1 and CDR2 sequences are SGHTS and YDEGEE. The length of the CDR3 is 15 residues. The V end was cut by 1 base, the J end by 7 bases, with 17 bases between. CDR3 in amino acids: CASSLSSGGSSEAFF. The CDR3 DNA sequence: TGTGCCAGCAGCTTGAGCTCCGGGGGTAGCAGTGAAGCTTTCTTT.

The chain has TRBV14 and TRBJ2-7, with D uncertain. V was trimmed by 5 bases and J by 4 bases, leaving 15 bases between them. This CDR3 region has 14 residues. Germline CDR1 is SGHDN and CDR2 is FVKESK. Written as DNA, the CDR3 is TGTGCCAGCAGCAGTTACGGGTCCCCGTACGAGCAGTACTTC. This gives the protein CASSSYGSPYEQYF.

The gene calls are TRBV27 and TRBJ1-1; D is possibly TRBD1 (5 bases). Between the trimmed V and J ends, which lost 5 bases and 5 bases, there was a span of 12 bases. The CDR3 covers 13 residues. Per germline, CDR1 MNHEY and CDR2 SMNVEV (reference sequence). In DNA form, the CDR3 reads TGTGCCAGCAGTCGGATTTGGGGGACTGAAGCTTTCTTT. Amino acid sequence: CASSRIWGTEAFF.

The chain links TRBV5-1 to TRBJ2-1, with TRBD1 identical over 8 bases. The length of the CDR3 is 15 residues. CDR1 and CDR2 from the germline V gene are SGHRS and YFSETQ. V lost 2 bases to trimming and J lost 8 bases; unmatched junction nucleotides: 9. The CDR3 nucleotides are TGCGCCAGCAGCTTTCGGACAGGGTCAGCGGATGAGCAGTTCTTC. Translated: CASSFRTGSADEQFF.

This clone is a singleton in its sample. The chain joins TRBV7-8 to TRBJ2-7; tentatively, D is TRBD2 (6 bases). The CDR3 has 16 residues. Trimming removed 1 base from V and 2 bases from J, with 15 bases in between. Germline values: CDR1 SGHVS, CDR2 FQNEAQ. This CDR3 reads CASSLGTLGGTYEQYF. The CDR3 coding sequence is TGTGCCAGCAGCTTAGGTACTTTGGGGGGTACCTACGAGCAGTACTTC.

This clone was detected once. A junction boundary mismatches the germline segment, possibly from a read error. As DNA, the CDR3 is TGTGCCAGCAGTGTCTGGCCGACAGGGGCGAACCCTGAAGCTTTCTTT. Translating it yields CASSVWPTGANPEAFF. The chain couples TRBV2 to TRBJ1-1, with 8 bases fitting TRBD1. CDR3 length: 16 amino acids. Germline V lookup: CDR1 SNHLY, CDR2 FYNNEI.

This chain uses TRBV30 with TRBJ2-7; D may be TRBD2 (5 bases). The V end was cut by 2 bases, the J end by 2 bases, with 7 bases between. The V gene's germline CDR1 is GTSNPN and CDR2 SVGIG (reference sequence). The CDR3 runs 12 residues. The DNA of the CDR3 is TGTGCCTGGAGTCCGGAGGCCTACGAGCAGTACTTC. It yields the protein CAWSPEAYEQYF.

A note on this clone: Other DNA sequences from this sample encode an identical CDR3 as well. This chain connects TRBV5-6 to TRBJ2-6; D gene ambiguous. Germline V gene data show CDR1 as SGHDT and CDR2 as YYEEEE. CDR3 size: 14 residues. V was clipped by 2 bases and J by 0 bases, with 3 bases between them. The CDR3 nucleotides read TGTGCCAGCAGCTTAGGCTCTGGGGCCAACGTCCTGACTTTC. It codes for CASSLGSGANVLTF. The variable domain in full, with the rest retrieved from reference TRBV5-6 and TRBJ2-6, is DAGVTQSPTHLIKTRGQQVTLRCSPKSGHDTVSWYQQALGQGPQFIFQYYEEEERQRGNFPDRFSGHQFPNYSSELNVNALLLGDSALYLCASSLGSGANVLTFGAGSRLTVL.

The chain combines TRBV7-9 with TRBJ2-7; TRBD1 aligns across 7 bases. Trimming took 4 bases from V and 5 from J; bases not matched to a gene: 8. Germline CDR1 reads SEHNR; CDR2 reads FQNEAQ (reference sequence). The CDR3 contains 14 residues. In DNA, the CDR3 is TGTGCCAGCAGCTCCAGACAGGGTTCTAACGAGCAGTACTTC. Translating gives CASSSRQGSNEQYF.